The clone carrying this T cell receptor beta chain has ten or more counts. Its antigen is currently unknown. This entry belongs to a study of CD8 T cells in ankylosing spondylitis. The authors made TCR beta libraries by quantitative 5'-RACE with molecular barcodes. TCRdb re-called the 5' RACE reads with MiXCR, one entry per CDR3 protein. This table has about 160,000 distinct CDR3 sequences, roughly 10% appearing once. The V end was cut by 4 bases, the J end by 2 bases, with 8 bases between. Germline V CDR1 and CDR2: MNHEY, SMNVEV (reference sequence). The CDR3 loop spans 13 amino acids. Findings and limits, study-wide: According to the report, clones linked to the disease were significantly enriched in matched synovial fluid samples taken from ankylosing spondylitis patients. Earlier reports found some motif variants in synovial fluid and blood in reactive arthritis. What seemed typical of ankylosing spondylitis blood was a TCR beta motif built from roughly 8 highly homologous variants.

This clonotype was sampled from a female donor with ankylosing spondylitis or in good health (not recorded which). Sequenced: blood, either unsorted or a sorted T cell fraction (not recorded which). This chain joins TRBV27 and TRBJ1-1, with D uncertain. Here the CDR3 DNA reads TGTGCCAGCAGTTACGGCAGTAACACTGAAGCTTTCTTT. Translated, it gives CASSYGSNTEAFF.